The clone carrying this T cell receptor beta chain turned up a few times. Its cognate antigen is unknown. The study enrolled patients aged 18 to 65 with newly diagnosed hyperthyroidism of under 2 months' duration. Cells are PBMCs isolated from around 9.4 ml of fresh blood. This record belongs to a study of T cells in Graves' hyperthyroidism and ophthalmopathy. General study results and limits: Ophthalmopathy was told apart from stable hyperthyroidism by a 13 V-J model. Blood also showed most of the thyroid clonotypes that were expanded above 0.001.

TCR beta CDR3 regions were amplified from RNA. The study used the HTBI primer set for a first-round RT-PCR of the TCR CDR3. Each CDR3 protein gets one entry after TCRdb re-called the multiplex PCR reads with MiXCR. The table lists fewer than 200,000 distinct CDR3 sequences, 15% to 20% of them singletons. From germline, CDR1 is SEHNR and CDR2 FQNEAQ (reference sequence). This CDR3 contains 17 residues. The ends were cut back, 2 bases at V and 4 bases at J, with 20 bases in the middle. The chain employs TRBV7-9 and TRBJ1-1; possible D gene TRBD1, 6 bases. The material sequenced was blood. This clonotype was sampled from a woman aged 45-59 years with Graves' hyperthyroidism. The DNA for the CDR3 is TGTGCCAGCAGCTTAAACCCATTTTCCGTAGGGGGCACTGAAGCTTTCTTT. Protein product: CASSLNPFSVGGTEAFF. The full variable domain, completed using reference TRBV7-9 and TRBJ1-1, is DTGVSQNPRHKITKRGQNVTFRCDPISEHNRLYWYRQTLGQGPEFLTYFQNEAQLEKSRLLSDRFSAERPKGSFSTLEIQRTEQGDSAMYLCASSLNPFSVGGTEAFFGQGTRLTVV.